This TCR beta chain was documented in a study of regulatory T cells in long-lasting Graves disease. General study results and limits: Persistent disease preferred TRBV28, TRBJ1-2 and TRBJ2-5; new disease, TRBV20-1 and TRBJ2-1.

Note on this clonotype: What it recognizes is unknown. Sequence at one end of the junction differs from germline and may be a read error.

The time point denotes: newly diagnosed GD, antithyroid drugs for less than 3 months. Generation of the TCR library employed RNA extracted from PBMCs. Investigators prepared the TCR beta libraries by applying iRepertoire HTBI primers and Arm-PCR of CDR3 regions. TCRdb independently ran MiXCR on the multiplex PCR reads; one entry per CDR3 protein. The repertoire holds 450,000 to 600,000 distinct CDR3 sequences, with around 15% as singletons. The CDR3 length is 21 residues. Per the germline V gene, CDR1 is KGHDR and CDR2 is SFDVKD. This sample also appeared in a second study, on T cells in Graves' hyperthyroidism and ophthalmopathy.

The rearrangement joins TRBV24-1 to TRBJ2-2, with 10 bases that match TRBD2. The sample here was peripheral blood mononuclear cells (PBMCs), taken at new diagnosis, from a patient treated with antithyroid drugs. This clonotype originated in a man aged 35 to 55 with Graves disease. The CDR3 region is CATSDRGTAFSGRPYTGELVF. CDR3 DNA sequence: TGTGCCACCAGTGACAGAGGGACAGCCTTTAGCGGGAGGCCCTACACCGGGGAGCTGGTTTTT.